The table lists the clone carrying this TCR beta chain with a few counts. The germline V and J ends were trimmed by 1 base and 1 base, with 7 bases remaining between them. This CDR3 has 14 amino acids. Germline CDR1 SEHNR, CDR2 FQNEAQ (reference sequence). TCRdb reprocessed the RT-PCR reads with MiXCR, giving one entry per CDR3 protein. In the table there are more than 850,000 distinct CDR3 sequences, about 20% of which are singletons. The sample is drawn from a study of patients and donors after allogeneic stem cell transplantation. Sequenced sample: blood, either unsorted or a sorted T cell fraction (not recorded which). This receptor was obtained from a human donor who was either an allogeneic HSCT recipient or a stem cell or donor lymphocyte infusion donor (not recorded which). It is not recorded whose cells these are; they may come from a transplant donor. This chain joins TRBV7-9 and TRBJ2-5; D is ambiguous. The CDR3 DNA reads TGTGCCAGCAGCTTAGAGGTACTCCAAGAGACCCAGTACTTC. Amino acid sequence: CASSLEVLQETQYF.